A selection of T cell receptor beta chains follows, all from one sample in a study of cytomegalovirus exposure and HLA in healthy donors. Repertoires were generated with immunoSEQ multiplex PCR, while TCRdb's copy carries only in-frame clones and drops some. The sample lists some 310,000 clones; approximately 86% were seen once. Sequenced material: PBMCs. The receptors here all came from a young man in good health and CMV-seronegative. CDR3s include the opening cysteine and the closing phenylalanine or tryptophan. D genes are given only for firm matches. Size tells how often a clone was seen (once, few, many) or the class of an expanded clone, and some rows leave it out.

TRBV11-2,TRBJ2-1,NA,NA,CASSFGYGLTYEQFF,TGTGCCAGCAGCTTCGGTTATGGACTTACGTATGAGCAGTTCTTC
TRBV25-1,TRBJ1-2,NA,NA,CASTQGDYGYTF,TGTGCCAGCACCCAGGGCGACTATGGCTACACCTTC
TRBV6-1,TRBJ2-5,TRBD1,NA,CASSEWRQGEGLYQETQYF,TGTGCCAGCAGTGAATGGCGGCAGGGGGAAGGGTTGTACCAAGAGACCCAGTACTTC
TRBV19,TRBJ2-1,TRBD2,NA,CASSAGLVEQFF,TGTGCCAGTAGTGCCGGACTAGTTGAGCAGTTCTTC
TRBV9,TRBJ1-6,NA,NA,CASSPGMVNSPLHF,TGTGCCAGCAGCCCCGGTATGGTCAATTCACCCCTCCACTTT
TRBV11-2,TRBJ1-1,TRBD1,NA,CASSFQGANTEAFF,TGTGCCAGCAGCTTCCAGGGGGCGAACACTGAAGCTTTCTTT
TRBV5-1,TRBJ1-2,TRBD1,NA,CASSFFRPGGDHYGYTF,TGCGCCAGCAGTTTTTTTAGACCAGGGGGCGACCACTATGGCTACACCTTC
TRBV5-1,TRBJ2-1,NA,NA,CASSFGFTGGDYNEQFF,TGCGCCAGCAGCTTTGGGTTCACAGGGGGGGACTACAATGAGCAGTTCTTC
TRBV6-5,TRBJ2-1,NA,NA,CASSTGSRSYNEQFF,TGTGCCAGCAGTACCGGGAGCCGCTCCTACAATGAGCAGTTCTTC
TRBV28,TRBJ1-1,TRBD1,NA,CASSSHRGVNTEAFF,TGTGCCAGCAGTTCCCACAGGGGGGTGAACACTGAAGCTTTCTTT
TRBV2,TRBJ1-3,NA,NA,CASRLVGNTIYF,TGTGCCAGCAGGCTAGTTGGAAACACCATATATTTT
TRBV19,TRBJ1-5,TRBD1,few,CASSGTGGSNQPQHF,TGTGCCAGTAGTGGGACAGGAGGTAGCAATCAGCCCCAGCATTTT